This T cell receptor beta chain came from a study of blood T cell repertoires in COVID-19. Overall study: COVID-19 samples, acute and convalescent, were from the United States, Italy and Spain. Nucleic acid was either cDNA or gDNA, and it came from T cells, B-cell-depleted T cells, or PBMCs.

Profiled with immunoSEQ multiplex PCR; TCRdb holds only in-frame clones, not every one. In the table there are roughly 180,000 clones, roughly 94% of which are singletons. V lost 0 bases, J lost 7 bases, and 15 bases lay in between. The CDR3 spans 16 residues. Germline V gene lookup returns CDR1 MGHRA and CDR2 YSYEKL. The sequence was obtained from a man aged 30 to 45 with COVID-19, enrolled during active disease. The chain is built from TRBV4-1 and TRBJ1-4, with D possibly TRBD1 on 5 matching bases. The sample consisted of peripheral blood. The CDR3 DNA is TGCGCCAGCAGCCAAGATGGGGGAGGGGTTGGTGAAAAACTGTTTTTT. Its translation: CASSQDGGGVGEKLFF.